This TCR beta chain was documented in a study of T cell responses to AZD1222 COVID-19 vaccine. Assay: immunoSEQ multiplex PCR; the TCRdb copy retains only in-frame clones and omits some. The sample contains 100,000 or so clones, around nine tenths of which appear only once. The germline V gene has CDR1 MGHRA and CDR2 YSYEKL. CDR3 length: 15 amino acids. J lost 8 bases, V lost 1 base, and 5 bases had no gene match. On this clone: The target antigen is unknown.

Whole-study results and caveats: Baseline seropositivity characterized only 5 to 7 AZD1222 recipients. The repertoires were collected only after the peak T cell response.

The chain couples TRBV4-1 to TRBJ1-6, with TRBD1 matching 7 bases. Here the sequenced sample was peripheral blood, taken on day 0 of AZD1222 vaccination. The sequence derives from an adult in good health. CDR3 DNA sequence: TGCGCCAGCAGCCAAGGACAGGGTTTATATTCACCCCTCCACTTT. Protein sequence: CASSQGQGLYSPLHF.